This entry describes one T cell receptor beta chain. Its specificity is unknown. This entry comes from a study of naive CD8 T cells in extremely preterm neonates. Overall study results and limits: Compared with all age groups, preterm neonates showed less repertoire richness. Shared CDR3 nucleotide sequences: preterm roughly 2.7%, term 0.4% to 0.5%, children about 0.03%, adults approximately 0.01%. Preterm CDR3s were shorter than older groups', with fewer N additions and less trimming. Productive template counts varied among preterm samples, a noted limitation.

The CDR3 spans 15 residues. Germline V gene lookup returns CDR1 SGHDT and CDR2 YYEEEE. V lost 2 bases, J lost 4 bases, and 6 bases stayed unmatched. TCRdb keeps only in-frame clones here, not all; method: immunoSEQ multiplex PCR. The sample has about 7,500 clones; around 98% are singletons. Without labor or membrane rupture, elective cesareans at about 35-43 weeks supplied term cord blood. Sequenced material: naive CD8+ T cells from cord blood. The chain has TRBV5-6 and TRBJ2-7; 10 bases are shared with TRBD1. This TCR came from a newborn in good health. The CDR3 DNA sequence: TGTGCCAGCAGCTTCGGGACAGGGGCACGGTACGAGCAGTACTTC. Protein product: CASSFGTGARYEQYF.